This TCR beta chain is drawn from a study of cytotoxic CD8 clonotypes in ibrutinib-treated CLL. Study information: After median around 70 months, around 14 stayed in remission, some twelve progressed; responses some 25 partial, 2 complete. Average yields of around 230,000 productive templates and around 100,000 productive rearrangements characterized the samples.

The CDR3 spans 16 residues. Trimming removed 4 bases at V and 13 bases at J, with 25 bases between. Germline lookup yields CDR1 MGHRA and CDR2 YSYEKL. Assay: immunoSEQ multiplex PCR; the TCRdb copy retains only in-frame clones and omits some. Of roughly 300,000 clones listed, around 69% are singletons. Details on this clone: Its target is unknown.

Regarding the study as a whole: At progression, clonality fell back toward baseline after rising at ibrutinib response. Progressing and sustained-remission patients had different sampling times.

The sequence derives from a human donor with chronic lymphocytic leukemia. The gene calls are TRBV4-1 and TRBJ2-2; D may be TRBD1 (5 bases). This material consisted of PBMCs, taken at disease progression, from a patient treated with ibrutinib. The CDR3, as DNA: TGCGCCAGCAGCCCAGGGCCCGTATTCCGCCCTGTCGGGCTGTTTTTT. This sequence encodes CASSPGPVFRPVGLFF.